The rows below give T cell receptor beta chains drawn from one sample of a study of tumor-infiltrating lymphocytes in primary liver carcinoma. TCRdb re-called the multiplex PCR reads with MiXCR, one entry per CDR3 protein. The table includes about 32,000 distinct CDR3 sequences, about 79% detected once. Material for sequencing was liver tumor tissue from sampling region 5. These receptors came from a man aged 35-49 years with primary liver carcinoma and hepatitis B virus infection. Each CDR3 is given with its conserved first and last residue. The D gene is left open where the match is weak. The listing skips clone size in some rows; elsewhere it reads once, few, many or a size class.

clone_size	v_call	d_call	j_call	cdr3_nt	cdr3_aa
.	TRBV29-1	.	TRBJ1-2	TGCAGCGTTATCTTCTGGAATGGTTACACCTTC	CSVIFWNGYTF
few	TRBV10-1	.	TRBJ1-2	TGCGCCAGCAGCAAGATGGTGGGGCATGGCAGCTATGGCTACACCTTC	CASSKMVGHGSYGYTF
.	TRBV10-3	.	TRBJ2-1	TGTGCCATCAGAGCAGGGGACTACAATGAGCAGTTCTTC	CAIRAGDYNEQFF
.	TRBV6-2/TRBV6-3	TRBD2	TRBJ2-1	TGTGCCAGCACGGTCGTGCGGGAGGGCCTAAGGGGAAATGAGCAGTTCTTC	CASTVVREGLRGNEQFF
many	TRBV6-5	.	TRBJ1-4	TGTGCCAGCAGTTCTTCAGGGAGGGGTGAAAAACTGTTTTTT	CASSSSGRGEKLFF
few	TRBV7-6	.	TRBJ1-1	TGTGCCAGCAGCCCTTTAGGGGCCACTGAAGCTTTCTTT	CASSPLGATEAFF
.	TRBV29-1	TRBD2	TRBJ2-1	TGCAGCGTTGCGGCTAGCGGGACGTACAATGAGCAGTCCTTC	CSVAASGTYNEQSF
once	TRBV5-6	.	TRBJ1-5	TGTGCCAGCAGCTTGGGTCGGGGGCGTCTGAACACAGATACACAGCATTTT	CASSLGRGRLNTDTQHF
.	TRBV7-2	.	TRBJ2-1	TGTGTCAGCAGCCCCTATATAGCTAATGAGCAGTTTTTC	CVSSPYIANEQFF
many	TRBV29-1	.	TRBJ2-7	TGCAGCGCCATGACATCTGGGACCGGCACTCCCTACGAGCAGTACTTC	CSAMTSGTGTPYEQYF